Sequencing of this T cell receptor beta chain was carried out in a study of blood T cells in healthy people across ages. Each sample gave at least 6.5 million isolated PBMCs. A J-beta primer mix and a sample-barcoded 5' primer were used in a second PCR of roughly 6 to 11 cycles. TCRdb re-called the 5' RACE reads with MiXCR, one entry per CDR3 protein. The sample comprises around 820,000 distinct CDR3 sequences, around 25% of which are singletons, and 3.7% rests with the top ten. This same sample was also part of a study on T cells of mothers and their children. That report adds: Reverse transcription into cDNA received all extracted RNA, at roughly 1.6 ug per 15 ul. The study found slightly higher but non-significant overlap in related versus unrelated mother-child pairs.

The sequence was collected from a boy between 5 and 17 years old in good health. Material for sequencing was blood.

The CDR3 DNA reads as TGTGCCAGCAGTCCCCTTGGACAGGGAGCGGAAGAGCAGTACTTC. This gives the protein CASSPLGQGAEEQYF. The chain is built from TRBV6-2 or TRBV6-3 and TRBJ2-1; TRBD1 matches at 8 bases. The DNA end favors TRBJ2-7, so the J call may be wrong. This CDR3 has 15 amino acids. Germline CDR1 MNHEY, CDR2 SVGEGT.